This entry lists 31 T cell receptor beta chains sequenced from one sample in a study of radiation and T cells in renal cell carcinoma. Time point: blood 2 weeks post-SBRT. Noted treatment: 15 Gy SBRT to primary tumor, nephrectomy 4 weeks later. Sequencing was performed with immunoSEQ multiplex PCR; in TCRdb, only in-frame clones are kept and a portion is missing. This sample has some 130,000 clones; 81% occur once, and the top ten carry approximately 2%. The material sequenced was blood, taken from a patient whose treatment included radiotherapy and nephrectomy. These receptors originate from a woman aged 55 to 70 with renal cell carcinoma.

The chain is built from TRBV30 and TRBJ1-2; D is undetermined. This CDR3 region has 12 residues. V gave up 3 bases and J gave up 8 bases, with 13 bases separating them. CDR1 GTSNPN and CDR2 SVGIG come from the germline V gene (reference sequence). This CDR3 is CAWRVAGYGYTF. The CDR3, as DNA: TGTGCCTGGAGAGTTGCGGGATACGGCTACACCTTC. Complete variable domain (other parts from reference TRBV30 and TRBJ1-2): SQTIHQWPATLVQPVGSPLSLECTVEGTSNPNLYWYRQAAGRGLQLLFYSVGIGQISSEVPQNLSASRPQDRQFILSSKKLLLSDSGFYLCAWRVAGYGYTFGSGTRLTVV.

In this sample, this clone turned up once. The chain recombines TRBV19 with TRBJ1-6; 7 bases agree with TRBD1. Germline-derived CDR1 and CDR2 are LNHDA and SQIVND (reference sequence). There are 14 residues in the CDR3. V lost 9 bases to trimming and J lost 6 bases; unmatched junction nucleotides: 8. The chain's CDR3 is CASDVRGVNSPLHF. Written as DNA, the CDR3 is TGTGCCAGCGATGTCAGGGGGGTTAATTCACCCCTCCACTTT.

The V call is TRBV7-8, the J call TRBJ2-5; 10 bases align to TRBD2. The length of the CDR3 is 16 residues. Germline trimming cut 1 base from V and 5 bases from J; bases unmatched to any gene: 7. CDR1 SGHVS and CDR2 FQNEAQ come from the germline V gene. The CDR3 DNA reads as TGTGCCAGCAGCTTAGGCCCTAGCGGGAGAAGGGAGACCCAGTACTTC. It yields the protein CASSLGPSGRRETQYF.

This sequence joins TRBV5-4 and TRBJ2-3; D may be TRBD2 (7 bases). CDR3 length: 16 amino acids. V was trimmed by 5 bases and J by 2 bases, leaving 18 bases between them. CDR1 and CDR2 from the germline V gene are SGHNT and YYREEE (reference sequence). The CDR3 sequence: CASRAVGGGPTDTQYF. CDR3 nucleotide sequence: TGTGCCAGCAGGGCAGTAGGCGGGGGCCCCACAGATACGCAGTATTTT.

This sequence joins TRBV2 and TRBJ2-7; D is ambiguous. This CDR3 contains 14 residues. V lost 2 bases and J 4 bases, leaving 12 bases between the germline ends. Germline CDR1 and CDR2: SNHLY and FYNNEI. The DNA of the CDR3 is TGTGCCAGCAGTGAATATGGGGTTACATACGAGCAGTACTTC. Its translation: CASSEYGVTYEQYF.

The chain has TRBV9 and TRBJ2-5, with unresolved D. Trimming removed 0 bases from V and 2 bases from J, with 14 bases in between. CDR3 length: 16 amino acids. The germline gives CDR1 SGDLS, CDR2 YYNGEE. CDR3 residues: CASSVASWNRQETQYF. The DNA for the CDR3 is TGTGCCAGCAGCGTAGCGTCATGGAACCGGCAAGAGACCCAGTACTTC.

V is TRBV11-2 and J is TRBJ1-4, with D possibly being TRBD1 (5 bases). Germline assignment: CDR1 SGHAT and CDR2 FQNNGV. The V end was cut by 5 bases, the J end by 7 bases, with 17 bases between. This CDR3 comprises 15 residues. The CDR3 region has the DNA TGTGCCAGCAGCCCGGTTAGGGGTCGAGCTGAAAAACTGTTTTTT. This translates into CASSPVRGRAEKLFF.

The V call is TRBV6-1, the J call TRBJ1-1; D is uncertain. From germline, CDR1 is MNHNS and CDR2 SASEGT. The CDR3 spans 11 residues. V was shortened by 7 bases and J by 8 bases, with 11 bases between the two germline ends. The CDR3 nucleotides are TGTGCCAGCACTGGGTACAGCGAAGCTTTCTTT. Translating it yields CASTGYSEAFF.

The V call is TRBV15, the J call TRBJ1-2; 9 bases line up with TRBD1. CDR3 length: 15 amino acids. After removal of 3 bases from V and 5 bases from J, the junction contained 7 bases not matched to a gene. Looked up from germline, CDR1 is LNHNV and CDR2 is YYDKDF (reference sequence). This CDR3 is CATSRGLQGAYGYTF. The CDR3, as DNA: TGTGCCACCAGCAGGGGTCTACAGGGGGCATATGGCTACACCTTC.

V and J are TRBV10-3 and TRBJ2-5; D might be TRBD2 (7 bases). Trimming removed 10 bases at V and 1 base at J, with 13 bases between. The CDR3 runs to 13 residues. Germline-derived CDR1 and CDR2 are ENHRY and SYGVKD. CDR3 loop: CATQGGPQETQYF. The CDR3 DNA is TGTGCCACACAGGGAGGGCCCCAAGAGACCCAGTACTTC.

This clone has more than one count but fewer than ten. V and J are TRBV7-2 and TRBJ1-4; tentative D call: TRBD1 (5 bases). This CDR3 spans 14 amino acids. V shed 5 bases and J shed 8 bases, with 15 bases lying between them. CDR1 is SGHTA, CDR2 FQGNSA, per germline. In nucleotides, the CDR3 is TGTGCCAGCAGCCAGACAGCCCGTAGGGAAAAACTGTTTTTT. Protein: CASSQTARREKLFF. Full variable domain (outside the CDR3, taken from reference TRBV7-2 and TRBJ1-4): GAGVSQSPSNKVTEKGKDVELRCDPISGHTALYWYRQSLGQGLEFLIYFQGNSAPDKSGLPSDRFSAERTGGSVSTLTIQRTQQEDSAVYLCASSQTARREKLFFGSGTQLSVL.

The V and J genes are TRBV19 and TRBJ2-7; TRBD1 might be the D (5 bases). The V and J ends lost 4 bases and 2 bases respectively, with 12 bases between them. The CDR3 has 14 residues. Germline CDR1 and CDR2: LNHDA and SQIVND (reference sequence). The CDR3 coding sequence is TGTGCCAGTAGTAAAACAGGCGTTACCTACGAGCAGTACTTC. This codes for CASSKTGVTYEQYF. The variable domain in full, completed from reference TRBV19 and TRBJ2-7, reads DGGITQSPKYLFRKEGQNVTLSCEQNLNHDAMYWYRQDPGQGLRLIYYSQIVNDFQKGDIAEGYSVSREKKESFPLTVTSAQKNPTAFYLCASSKTGVTYEQYFGPGTRLTVT.

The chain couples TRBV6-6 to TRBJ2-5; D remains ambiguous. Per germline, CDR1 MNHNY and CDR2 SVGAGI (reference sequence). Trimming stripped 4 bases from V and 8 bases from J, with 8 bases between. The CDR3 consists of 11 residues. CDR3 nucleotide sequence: TGTGCCAGCAGTTTGGGGATCACCCAGTACTTC. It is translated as CASSLGITQYF.

This CDR3 reads CASSVGAGTGAGFSNQPQHF. For the CDR3, the DNA is TGTGCCAGCAGCGTGGGGGCTGGGACAGGGGCAGGTTTCAGCAATCAGCCCCAGCATTTT. The chain uses TRBV9 and TRBJ1-5, with TRBD1 identical over 10 bases. CDR1 and CDR2 (germline): SGDLS, YYNGEE. The length of the CDR3 is 20 residues. Trimming removed 2 bases from V and 1 base from J; junction bases left unmatched: 15. The full variable domain, with the rest looked up from reference TRBV9 and TRBJ1-5, is DSGVTQTPKHLITATGQRVTLRCSPRSGDLSVYWYQQSLDQGLQFLIQYYNGEERAKGNILERFSAQQFPDLHSELNLSSLELGDSALYFCASSVGAGTGAGFSNQPQHFGDGTRLSIL.

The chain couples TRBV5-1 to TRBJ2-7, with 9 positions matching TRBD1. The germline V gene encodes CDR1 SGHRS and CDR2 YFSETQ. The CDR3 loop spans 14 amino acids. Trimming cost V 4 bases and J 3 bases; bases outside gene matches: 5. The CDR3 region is CASSPLGQGYEQYF. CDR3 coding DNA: TGCGCCAGCAGCCCGCTGGGACAGGGCTACGAGCAGTACTTC.

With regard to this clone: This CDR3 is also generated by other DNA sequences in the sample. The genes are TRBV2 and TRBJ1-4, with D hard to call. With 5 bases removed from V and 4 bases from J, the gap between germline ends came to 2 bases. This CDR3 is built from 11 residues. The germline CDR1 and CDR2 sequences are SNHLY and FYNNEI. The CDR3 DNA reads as TGTGCCAGCAGTTATAATGAAAAACTGTTTTTT. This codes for CASSYNEKLFF. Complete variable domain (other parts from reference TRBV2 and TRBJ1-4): EPEVTQTPSHQVTQMGQEVILRCVPISNHLYFYWYRQILGQKVEFLVSFYNNEISEKSEIFDDQFSVERPDGSNFTLKIRSTKLEDSAMYFCASSYNEKLFFGSGTQLSVL.

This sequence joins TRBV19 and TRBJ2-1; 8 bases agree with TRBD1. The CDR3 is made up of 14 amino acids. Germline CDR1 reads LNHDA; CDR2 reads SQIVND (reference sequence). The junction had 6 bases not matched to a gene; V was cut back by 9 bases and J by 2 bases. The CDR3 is CASQPGQAYNEQFF. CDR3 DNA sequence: TGTGCCAGCCAGCCGGGACAGGCCTACAATGAGCAGTTCTTC.

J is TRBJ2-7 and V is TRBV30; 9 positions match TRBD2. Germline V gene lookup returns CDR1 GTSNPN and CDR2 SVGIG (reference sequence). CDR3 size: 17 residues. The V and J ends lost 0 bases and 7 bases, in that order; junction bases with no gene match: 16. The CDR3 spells CAWSVRGLASPLREQYF. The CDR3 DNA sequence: TGTGCCTGGAGTGTACGCGGACTAGCGAGTCCACTACGAGAGCAGTACTTC.

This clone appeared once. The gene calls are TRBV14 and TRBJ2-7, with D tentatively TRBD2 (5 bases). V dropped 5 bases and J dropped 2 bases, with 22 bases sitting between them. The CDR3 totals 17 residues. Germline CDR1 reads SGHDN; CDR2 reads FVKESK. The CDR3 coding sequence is TGTGCCAGCAGCTCAAGAAACGGGATGTCTTCAACCTACGAGCAGTACTTC. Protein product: CASSSRNGMSSTYEQYF.

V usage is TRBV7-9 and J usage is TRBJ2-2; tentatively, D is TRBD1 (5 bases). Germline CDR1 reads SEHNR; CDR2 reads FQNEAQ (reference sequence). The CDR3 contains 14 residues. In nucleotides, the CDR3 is TGTGACACTGGGGCAGGATTAAACACCGGGGAGCTGTTTTTT. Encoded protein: CDTGAGLNTGELFF.

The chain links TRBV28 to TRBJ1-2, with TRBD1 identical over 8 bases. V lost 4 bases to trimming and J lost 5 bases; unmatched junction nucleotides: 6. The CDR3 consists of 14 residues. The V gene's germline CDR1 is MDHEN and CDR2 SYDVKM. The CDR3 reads CASSSRDRPYGYTF. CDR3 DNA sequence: TGTGCCAGCAGTTCCCGGGACAGGCCATATGGCTACACCTTC.

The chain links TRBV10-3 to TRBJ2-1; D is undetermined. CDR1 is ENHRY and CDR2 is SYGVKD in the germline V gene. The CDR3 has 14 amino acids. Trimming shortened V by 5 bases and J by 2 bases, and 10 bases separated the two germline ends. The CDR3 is CAISPDRAYNEQFF. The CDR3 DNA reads TGTGCCATCAGTCCCGACCGAGCCTACAATGAGCAGTTCTTC.

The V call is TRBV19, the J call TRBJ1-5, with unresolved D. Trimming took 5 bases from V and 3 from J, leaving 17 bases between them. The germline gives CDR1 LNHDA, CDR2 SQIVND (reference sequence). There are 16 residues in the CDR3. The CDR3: CASSLDDIADNQPQHF. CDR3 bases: TGTGCCAGTAGTTTGGATGACATTGCCGACAATCAGCCCCAGCATTTT.

The CDR3 reads CASSQAFQPNYGYTF. The CDR3 coding sequence is TGTGCCAGCAGCCAAGCGTTCCAACCTAACTATGGCTACACCTTC. This chain joins TRBV4-2 and TRBJ1-2; D gene unclear. The germline gives CDR1 LGHNA, CDR2 YNFKEQ. Trimming took 1 base from V and 0 from J, leaving 9 bases between them. The CDR3 totals 15 residues.

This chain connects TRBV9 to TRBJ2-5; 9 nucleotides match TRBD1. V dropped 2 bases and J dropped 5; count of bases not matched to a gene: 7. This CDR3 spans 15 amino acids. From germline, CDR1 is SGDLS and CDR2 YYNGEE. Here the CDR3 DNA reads TGTGCCAGCAGCGTCGGGGACAGGGAGATGGAGACCCAGTACTTC. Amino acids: CASSVGDREMETQYF.

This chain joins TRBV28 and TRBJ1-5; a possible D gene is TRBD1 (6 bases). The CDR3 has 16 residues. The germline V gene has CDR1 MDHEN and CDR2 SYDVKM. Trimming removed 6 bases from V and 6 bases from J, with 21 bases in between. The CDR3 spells CASRLGVGRGSQPQHF. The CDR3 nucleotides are TGTGCCAGCAGGCTCGGGGTCGGGAGGGGGTCTCAGCCCCAGCATTTT.

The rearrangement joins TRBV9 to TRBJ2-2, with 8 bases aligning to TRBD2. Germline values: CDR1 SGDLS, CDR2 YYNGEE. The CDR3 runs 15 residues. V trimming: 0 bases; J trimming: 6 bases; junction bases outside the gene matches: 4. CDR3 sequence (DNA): TGTGCCAGCAGCGTAGAAGCGGGAGACCCCGGGGAGCTGTTTTTT. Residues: CASSVEAGDPGELFF.

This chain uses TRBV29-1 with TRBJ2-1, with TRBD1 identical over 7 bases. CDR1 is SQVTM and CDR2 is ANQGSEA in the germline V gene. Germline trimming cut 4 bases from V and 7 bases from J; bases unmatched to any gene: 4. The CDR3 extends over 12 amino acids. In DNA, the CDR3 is TGCAGCGTTGGGGGCAGGGGGAATGAGCAGTTCTTC. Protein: CSVGGRGNEQFF.

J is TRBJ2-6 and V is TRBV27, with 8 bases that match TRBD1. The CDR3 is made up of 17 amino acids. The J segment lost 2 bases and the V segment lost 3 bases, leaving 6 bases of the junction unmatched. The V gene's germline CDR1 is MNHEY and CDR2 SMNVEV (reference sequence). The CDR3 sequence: CASSLGQGATGANVLTF. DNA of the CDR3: TGTGCCAGCAGTTTGGGGCAGGGGGCTACTGGGGCCAACGTCCTGACTTTC.

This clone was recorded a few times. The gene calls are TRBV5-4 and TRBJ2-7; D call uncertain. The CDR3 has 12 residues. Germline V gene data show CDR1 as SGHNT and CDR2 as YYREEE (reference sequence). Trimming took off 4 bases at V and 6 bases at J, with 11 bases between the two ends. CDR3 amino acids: CASSIIEAEQYF. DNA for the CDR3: TGTGCCAGCAGCATAATCGAAGCCGAGCAGTACTTC.

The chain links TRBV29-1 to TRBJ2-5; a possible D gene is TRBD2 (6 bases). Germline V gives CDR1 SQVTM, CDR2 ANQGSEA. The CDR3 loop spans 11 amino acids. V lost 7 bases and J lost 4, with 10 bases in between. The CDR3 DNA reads TGCAGCGCTCCGGGACTAGAGACCCAGTACTTC. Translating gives CSAPGLETQYF.